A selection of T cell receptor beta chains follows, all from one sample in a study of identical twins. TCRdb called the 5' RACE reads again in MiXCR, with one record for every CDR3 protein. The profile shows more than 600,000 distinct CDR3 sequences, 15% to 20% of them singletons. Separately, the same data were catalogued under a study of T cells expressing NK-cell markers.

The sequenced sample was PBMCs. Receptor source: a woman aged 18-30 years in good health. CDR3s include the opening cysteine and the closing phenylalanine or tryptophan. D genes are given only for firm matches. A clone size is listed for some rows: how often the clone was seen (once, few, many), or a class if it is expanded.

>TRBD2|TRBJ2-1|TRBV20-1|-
TGCAGTGCTAGAGATGCCCGGGGGGGCATTGATGAGCAGTTCTTC
CSARDARGGIDEQFF
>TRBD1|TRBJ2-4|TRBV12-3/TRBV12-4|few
TGTGCCAGCACCCAAAGGGGACAGGGTAAAAACATTCAGTACTTC
CASTQRGQGKNIQYF
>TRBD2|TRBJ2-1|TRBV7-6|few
TGTGCCAGCAGCCATAGCGGGAGTCCGACGTACAATGAGCAGTTCTTC
CASSHSGSPTYNEQFF
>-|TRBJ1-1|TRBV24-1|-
TGTGCCATCAGTTCCCTAGTTCCAGGGAGGGAGAAGAACACTGAAGCTTTCTTT
CAISSLVPGREKNTEAFF
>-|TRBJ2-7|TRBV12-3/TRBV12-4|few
TGTGCCAGCAGTTTTCCGAGTGCGGCGCTCGGGGAGCAGTACTTC
CASSFPSAALGEQYF
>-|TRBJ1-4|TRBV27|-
TGTGCCAGCAGTTTACTTCTCCCGGGCAGGGGTGAAAAACTGTTTTTT
CASSLLLPGRGEKLFF
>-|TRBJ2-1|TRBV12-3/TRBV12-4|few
TGTGCCAGTCGAGGAAATCAAGCCTACAATGAGCAGTTCTTC
CASRGNQAYNEQFF
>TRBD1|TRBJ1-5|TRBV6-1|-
TGTGCCAGCAGCGCAGGACAGGGGGCGAATCAGCCCCAGCATTTT
CASSAGQGANQPQHF
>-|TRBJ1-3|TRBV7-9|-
TGTGCCAGCAGTTTAAACGAGCCAGGCTCTGGAAACACCATATATTTT
CASSLNEPGSGNTIYF
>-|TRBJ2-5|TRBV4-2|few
TGTGCCAGCAGCCAGCTCAGCACTCGGGGCGACCAAGAGACCCAGTACTTC
CASSQLSTRGDQETQYF
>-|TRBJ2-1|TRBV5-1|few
TGCGCCAGCAGCTTGTTGGGGGCCCAAACTGAGCAGTTCTTC
CASSLLGAQTEQFF
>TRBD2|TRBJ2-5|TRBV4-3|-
TGCGCCAGCAGCCAAGATAGTGCGGGAGGGCCGGTCGGAGAGACCCAGTACTTC
CASSQDSAGGPVGETQYF
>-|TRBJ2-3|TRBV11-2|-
TGTGCCAGCAGCTTAGATTGGGGGTTGGGCACAGATACGCAGTATTTT
CASSLDWGLGTDTQYF
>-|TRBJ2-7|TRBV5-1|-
TGCGCCAGCAGCTCCCCCGGACGGGGATCCTACGAGCAGTACTTC
CASSSPGRGSYEQYF
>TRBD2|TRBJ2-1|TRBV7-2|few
TGTGCCAGCAGTTGGACTAGCGGGAGCGGTGAGCAGTTCTTC
CASSWTSGSGEQFF
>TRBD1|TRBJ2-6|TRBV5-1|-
TGCGCCAGCAGCTTACAGGGACAGTCTGCCTCTGGGGCCAACGTCCTGACTTTC
CASSLQGQSASGANVLTF
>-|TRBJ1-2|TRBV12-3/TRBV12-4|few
TGTGCCAGCAGTTTAAGGGACAATCAAAACGGCTACACCTTC
CASSLRDNQNGYTF
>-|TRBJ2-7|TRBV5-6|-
TGTGCCAGCAGCTTCGTCGACAGGAGCTACGAGCAGTACTTC
CASSFVDRSYEQYF
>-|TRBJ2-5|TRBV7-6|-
TGTGCCAGCAGCTTAGTTCGGGAAGGACAGACCCAGTACTTC
CASSLVREGQTQYF
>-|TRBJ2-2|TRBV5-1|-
TGCGCCAGCAGCTCCAGGGGGAACACCGGGGAGCTGTTTTTT
CASSSRGNTGELFF
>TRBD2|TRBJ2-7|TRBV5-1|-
TGCGCCAGCAGCTGGGGACTAGCGGACTCCTACGAGCAGTACTTC
CASSWGLADSYEQYF
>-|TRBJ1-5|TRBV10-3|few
TGTGCCTCCACACCACAGGGCGGCAATCAGCCCCAGCATTTT
CASTPQGGNQPQHF
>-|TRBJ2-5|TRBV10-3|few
TGTGCCATCAGGGCAGGACGGGACCAAGAGACCCAGTACTTC
CAIRAGRDQETQYF
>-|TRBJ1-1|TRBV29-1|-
TGCAGCGTTGTAAAGGCAGAGAACACTGAAGCTTTCTTT
CSVVKAENTEAFF
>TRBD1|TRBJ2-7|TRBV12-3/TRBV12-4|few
TGTGCCAGCAGTTTGACCGGGACAGGGGGCCACAGAGAGCAGTACTTC
CASSLTGTGGHREQYF
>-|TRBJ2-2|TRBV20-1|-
TGCAGTGCCTTTAGCGAAGGGACCGGGGAGCTGTTTTTT
CSAFSEGTGELFF
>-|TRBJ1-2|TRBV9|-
TGTGCCAGCAGCGTAGCTACAAGGCGGATCTATGGCTACACCTTC
CASSVATRRIYGYTF
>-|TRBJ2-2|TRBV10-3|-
TGTGCCATCGGCCAGACGTATAGGGAAGTTAGCGGGGAGCTGTTTTTT
CAIGQTYREVSGELFF
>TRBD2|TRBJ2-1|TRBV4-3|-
TGCGCCAGCAGGCTTAGCGGGATCTCGACTGAGCAGTTCTTC
CASRLSGISTEQFF
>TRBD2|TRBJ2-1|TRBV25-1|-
TGTGCCAGCAGCCCTGGGGTACTAGCGGGAGGTGCCGATGAGCAGTTCTTC
CASSPGVLAGGADEQFF
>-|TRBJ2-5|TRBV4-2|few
TGTGCCAGCAGCCATGCGGCGGGGCCGCGACAAGAGACCCAGTACTTC
CASSHAAGPRQETQYF
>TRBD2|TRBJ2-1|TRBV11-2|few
TGTGCCAGCAGCTCAGGACGTGGCGGGGGGAGGTATGAGCAGTTCTTC
CASSSGRGGGRYEQFF
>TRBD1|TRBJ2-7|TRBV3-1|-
TGTGCCAGCAGCCAAGCAGGGACAGGATTAACCTACGAGCAGTACTTC
CASSQAGTGLTYEQYF
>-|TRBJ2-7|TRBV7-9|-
TGTGCCAGCAGCTCGCCGATAAGCTCCTACGAGCAGTACTTC
CASSSPISSYEQYF
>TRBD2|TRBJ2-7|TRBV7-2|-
TGTGCCAGCAGCTTACGGTTAATAGCGGGTTTCTACGAGCAGTACTTC
CASSLRLIAGFYEQYF
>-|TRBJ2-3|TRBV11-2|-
TGTGCCAGCAGCTCCCTAGACTTTAGCGGCACAGATACGCAGTATTTT
CASSSLDFSGTDTQYF
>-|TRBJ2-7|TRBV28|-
TGTGCCAGCAGTCCGGGCGTCCGCTACGAGCAGTACTTC
CASSPGVRYEQYF
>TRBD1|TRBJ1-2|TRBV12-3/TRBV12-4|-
TGTGCCAGCAGCCAATACAGGGGGGGCTATGGCTACACCTTC
CASSQYRGGYGYTF
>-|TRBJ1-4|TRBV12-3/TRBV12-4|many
TGTGCCAGCAGTTTCGCAACAACTAATGAAAAACTGTTTTTT
CASSFATTNEKLFF
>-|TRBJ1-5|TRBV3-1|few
TGTGCCAGCAGCCAAGATATGTCCCGGGGTCAGCCCCAGCATTTT
CASSQDMSRGQPQHF
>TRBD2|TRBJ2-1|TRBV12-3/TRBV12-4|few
TGTGCCAGCAAGCGAGCGGGAGGTAACTACCGGTACAATGAGCAGTTCTTC
CASKRAGGNYRYNEQFF
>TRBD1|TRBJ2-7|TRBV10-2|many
TGCGCCAGCAGCGACAGACAGGGGGCCCACGAGCAGTACTTC
CASSDRQGAHEQYF
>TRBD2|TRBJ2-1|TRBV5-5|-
TGTGCCAGCAGCTTGTGGTCTAGCGGGAGCTCTGAGCAGTTCTTC
CASSLWSSGSSEQFF
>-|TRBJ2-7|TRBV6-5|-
TGTGCCAGCAGTTCAACCTTTAAGCAGTACTTC
CASSSTFKQYF
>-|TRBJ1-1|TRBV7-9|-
TGTGCCAGCAGCATCACAGGGACGGGTGCGAACACTGAAGCTTTCTTT
CASSITGTGANTEAFF
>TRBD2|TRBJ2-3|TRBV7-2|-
TGTGCCAGCAGACAAAGCGGGGGGAGGGCCTTTGATACGCAGTATTTT
CASRQSGGRAFDTQYF
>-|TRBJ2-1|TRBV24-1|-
TGTGCCACCCAGGAGACAGAAGGTCACAATGAGCAGTTCTTC
CATQETEGHNEQFF
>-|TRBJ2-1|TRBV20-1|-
TGCAGTGCTAGAGACCCTCCGGGCCTTGGGAATGAGCAGTTCTTC
CSARDPPGLGNEQFF
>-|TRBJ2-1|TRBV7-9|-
TGTGCCAGCAGCTTAGTTTGGGCGGGTGAGCAGTTCTTC
CASSLVWAGEQFF
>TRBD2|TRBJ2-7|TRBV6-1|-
TGTGCCAGCAGTCCAGGGACTAGCGGGAGACCCCACGAGCAGTACTTC
CASSPGTSGRPHEQYF
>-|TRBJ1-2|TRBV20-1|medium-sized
TGCAGTGCTAGAGGCAGGGTCGCGTGGCGGAACACCTTC
CSARGRVAWRNTF
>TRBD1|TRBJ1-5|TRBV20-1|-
TGCAGTGTGCCGGGACAGCTTAATCAGCCCCAGCATTTT
CSVPGQLNQPQHF
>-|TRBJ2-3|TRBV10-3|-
TGTGCCATCAGTGGGGACAGCACAGATACGCAGTATTTT
CAISGDSTDTQYF
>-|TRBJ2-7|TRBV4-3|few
TGCGCCAGCAGCCAAGCGACTAGTACGTACGAGCAGTACTTC
CASSQATSTYEQYF
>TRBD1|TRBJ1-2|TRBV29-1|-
TGCAGCGTTCCAGACAGGGAGACCTATGGCTACACCTTC
CSVPDRETYGYTF